The present T cell receptor (beta chain) was sequenced within a study of T cell changes during pregnancy in multiple sclerosis. Some clones are missing from TCRdb's copy, which holds only in-frame ones; the method was immunoSEQ multiplex PCR. The sample holds tens of thousands of clones, about 90% seen once. The sequence was obtained from a female donor in good health, enrolled as a control in a pregnancy study. The source was peripheral blood, collected in the first trimester of pregnancy.

CDR3 nucleotides: TGTGCCAGCAGCTTGCTCGCAGTATCCTCCTACGAGCAGTACTTC. This sequence encodes CASSLLAVSSYEQYF. V usage is TRBV5-8 and J usage is TRBJ2-7; D gene uncertain. The CDR3 consists of 15 residues. Trimming cost V 1 base and J 0 bases, with 11 bases left between them. CDR1 SGHTS and CDR2 YDEGEE come from the germline V gene.